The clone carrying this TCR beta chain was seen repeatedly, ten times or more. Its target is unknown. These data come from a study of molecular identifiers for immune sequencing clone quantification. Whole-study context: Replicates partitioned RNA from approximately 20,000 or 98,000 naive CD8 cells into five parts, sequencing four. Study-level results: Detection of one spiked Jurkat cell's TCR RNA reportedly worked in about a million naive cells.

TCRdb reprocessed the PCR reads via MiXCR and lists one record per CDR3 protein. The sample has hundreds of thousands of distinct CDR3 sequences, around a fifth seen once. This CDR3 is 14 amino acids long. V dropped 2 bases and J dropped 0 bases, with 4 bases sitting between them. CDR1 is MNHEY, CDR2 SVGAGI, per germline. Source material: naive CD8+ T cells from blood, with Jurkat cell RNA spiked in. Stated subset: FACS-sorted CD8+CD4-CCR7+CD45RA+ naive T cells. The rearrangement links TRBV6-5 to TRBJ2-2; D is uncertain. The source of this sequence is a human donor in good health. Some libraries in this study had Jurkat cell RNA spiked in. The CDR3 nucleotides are TGTGCCAGCAGTTACGGGGCGAACACCGGGGAGCTGTTTTTT. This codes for CASSYGANTGELFF.